The present T cell receptor (beta chain) was sequenced within a study of vaccination and CD4 T cells after COVID-19. Study overall: Sampling after COVID took place at a median of about 98 days (range 35 to 161) following diagnosis.

Treatment defined: approximately 9-day PBMC culture with coronavirus spike peptide pools or control peptides (ViraFEST assay). Cultured CD4+ T-cell DNA underwent Oncomine TCR Beta short-read sequencing. TCRdb redid the calling of the PCR reads with MiXCR, one entry per CDR3 protein. Among 15,000 to 20,000 distinct CDR3 sequences listed, 60% to 70% were seen once. Germline CDR1 reads KGHSH; CDR2 reads LQKENI. Trimming took 3 bases from V and 0 from J; bases not matched to a gene: 12. This CDR3 has 19 amino acids. This clonotype was counted a few times. Antigen unknown. The origin of this receptor is a human donor who had recovered from COVID-19. The chain couples TRBV18 to TRBJ2-1; 9 bases fit TRBD2. The sample comprised CD4+ T cells from blood, cultured in vitro. CDR3 nucleotide sequence: TGTGCCAGCTCACCCTTGACAGCCTCGACTAGCGGCTCCTACAATGAGCAGTTCTTC. The encoded protein is CASSPLTASTSGSYNEQFF.